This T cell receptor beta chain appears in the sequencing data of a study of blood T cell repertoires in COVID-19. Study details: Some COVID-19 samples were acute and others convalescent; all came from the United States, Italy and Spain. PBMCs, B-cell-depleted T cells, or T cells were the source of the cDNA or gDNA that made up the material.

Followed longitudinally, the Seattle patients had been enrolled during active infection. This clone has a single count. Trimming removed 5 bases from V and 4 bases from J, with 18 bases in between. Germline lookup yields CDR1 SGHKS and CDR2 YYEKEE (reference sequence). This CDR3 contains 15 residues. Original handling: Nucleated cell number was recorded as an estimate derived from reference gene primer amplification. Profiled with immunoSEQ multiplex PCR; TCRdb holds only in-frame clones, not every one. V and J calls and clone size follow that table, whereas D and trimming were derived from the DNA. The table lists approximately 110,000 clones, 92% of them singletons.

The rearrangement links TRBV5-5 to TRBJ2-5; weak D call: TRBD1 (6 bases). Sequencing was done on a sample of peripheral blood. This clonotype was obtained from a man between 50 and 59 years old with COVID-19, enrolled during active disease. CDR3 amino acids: CASRDLRGTRETQYF. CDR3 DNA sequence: TGTGCCAGCAGGGACCTCAGGGGAACCAGAGAGACCCAGTACTTC. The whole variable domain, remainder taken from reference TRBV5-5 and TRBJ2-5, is DAGVTQSPTHLIKTRGQQVTLRCSPISGHKSVSWYQQVLGQGPQFIFQYYEKEERGRGNFPDRFSARQFPNYSSELNVNALLLGDSALYLCASRDLRGTRETQYFGPGTRLLVL.